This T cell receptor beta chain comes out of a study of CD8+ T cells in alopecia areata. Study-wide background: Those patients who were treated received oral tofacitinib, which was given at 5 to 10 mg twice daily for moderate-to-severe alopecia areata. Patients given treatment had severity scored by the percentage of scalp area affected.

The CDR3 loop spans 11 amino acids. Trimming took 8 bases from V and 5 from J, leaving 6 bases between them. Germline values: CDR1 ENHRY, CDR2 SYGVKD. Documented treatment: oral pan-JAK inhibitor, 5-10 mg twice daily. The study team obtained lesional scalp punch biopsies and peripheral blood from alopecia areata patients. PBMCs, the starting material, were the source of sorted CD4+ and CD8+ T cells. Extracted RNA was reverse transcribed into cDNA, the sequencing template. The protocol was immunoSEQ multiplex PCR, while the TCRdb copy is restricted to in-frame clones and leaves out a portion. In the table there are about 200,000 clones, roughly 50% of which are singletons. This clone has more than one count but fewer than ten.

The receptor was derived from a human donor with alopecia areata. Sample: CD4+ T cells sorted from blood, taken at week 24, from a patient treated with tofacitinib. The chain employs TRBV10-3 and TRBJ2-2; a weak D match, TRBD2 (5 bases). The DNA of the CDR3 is TGTGCCATCGGGAGAACCGGGGAGCTGTTTTTT. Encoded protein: CAIGRTGELFF.